This TCR beta chain comes out of a study of graft-versus-host responses after intestinal transplantation. Responder cells labeled with CFSE (roughly 200,000) were co-plated with irradiated stimulator cells labeled with violet dye (roughly 200,000). After the reaction, the investigators sorted the proliferating CFSE-low CD3+CD4+ and CD3+CD8+ responders. Some clones are missing from TCRdb's copy, which holds only in-frame ones; the method was immunoSEQ multiplex PCR. The sample has about 15,000 clones, around two fifths seen once. Germline values: CDR1 LNHDA, CDR2 SQIVND (reference sequence). Trimming took off 4 bases at V and 3 bases at J, with 7 bases between the two ends. The CDR3 consists of 12 residues. Study findings and constraints: GvH clones were found in recipient marrow; some appeared first in ileum or blood.

The origin of this receptor is a human patient who received an intestinal transplant. The chain carries TRBV19 and TRBJ2-7; no firm D call. The sequencing used alloreactive CD8+ T cells from a mixed lymphocyte reaction culture, collected before intestinal transplant. Stated subset: CFSE-low proliferating T cells sorted from approximately 6-day pre-transplant mixed lymphocyte reaction (GvH or HvG direction). CDR3 residues: CASSTSSYEQYF. The CDR3 DNA follows: TGTGCCAGTAGTACATCCAGCTACGAGCAGTACTTC.